The clone carrying this T cell receptor beta chain occurred once. Method: immunoSEQ multiplex PCR; TCRdb's copy keeps in-frame clones and lacks some. The sample contains about 60,000 clones, roughly 85% of which appear only once. The data are from a study of blood T cell repertoires in COVID-19. The clonotype comes from a human donor in a cohort sampled during active COVID-19. The sequencing sample was made of peripheral blood.

The CDR3 spells CASSFETYQETQYF. The DNA for the CDR3 is TGCGCCAGCAGCTTTGAAACATACCAAGAGACCCAGTACTTC. V is TRBV5-1 and J is TRBJ2-5, with D unresolved. Trimming stripped 2 bases from V and 0 bases from J, with 8 bases between. CDR1 SGHRS and CDR2 YFSETQ come from the germline V gene. This CDR3 region has 14 residues.